A single TCR beta chain is shown here with its context. What antigen it recognizes has not been identified. No clone much larger than this one lies a single base away; base qualities are absent. V is cut by 6 bases and J by 6 bases, and the space between the germline ends is 24 bases. Taken from cysteine to phenylalanine, the CDR3 has 16 residues. Only CDR3 DNA remains: 48 bases, in frame from the first base. According to the germline V gene (reference sequence), CDR1 reads MNHEY and CDR2 reads SMNVEV. The treatment or condition label here, explained by the study, means: allogeneic hematopoietic cell transplantation with graft depleted of TCRalphabeta T cells and CD19 B cells. The transplant recipients were children given TCRalphabeta/CD19-depleted allogeneic hematopoietic cell grafts. This sample is part of a study of T-cell reconstitution after alpha-beta-depleted transplantation in children (dated by TCRdb to 2015 to 2016). Study-wide context: Using TCR repertoire profiling, the study followed T-cell immune reconstitution in a quantitative way in children after TCRalphabeta/CD19-depleted allogeneic hematopoietic cell transplantation.

General conclusions and limits of the study: Over subsequent months, a decline in hyperexpanded clone frequencies was noted, and after one year, T-cell counts and TCRbeta diversity were mostly ascribed to newly produced T cells. The apparently early alphabetaT-cell count recovery about two months after transplant was reportedly dependent on only several hundred rapidly expanded clones derived from non-depleted graft cells. The high TCRbeta diversity at day 60 in some patients was ascribed to recipient T cells and intrathymic progenitors that had survived conditioning.

Libraries were prepared through PCR. The reads were generated on an Illumina HiSeq 2500. TCR libraries were prepared with molecular barcoding, using unique molecular identifiers to normalize TCRbeta repertoire quantification. TCRdb's own reprocessing of the public reads used fastp at Q25 and MiXCR and kept productive beta chains. CDR3 protein duplicates are merged, each entry listing the most common genes and DNA. This sample comprises 670,000 or so distinct CDR3 sequences, around 12% of them detected only once. The ten largest clones capture roughly 0.84% of the sample. The receptor comes from a girl aged 2-10 years with congenital amegakaryocytic thrombocytopenia, due to receive a stem cell transplant. The chain joins TRBV27 to TRBJ2-7, with no confident D gene call. This material consisted of PBMCs, taken before TCRalphabeta/CD19-depleted stem cell transplant. CDR3 sequence: CASSAIRAIGFFEQYF. Here is the DNA: TGTGCCAGCAGCGCCATCCGAGCCATTGGGTTCTTCGAGCAGTACTTC.